One and the same sample provided the 18 T cell receptor beta chains below, sequenced in a study of shared clonotypes between healthy human individuals. Sequenced by immunoSEQ multiplex PCR; TCRdb stores in-frame clones only, minus some. The repertoire has over 2,000,000 clones, just under 95% of them found once; the top ten carry 1.5% to 2%. Selected positively for CCR7 and CD45RO-negative, naive CD8 cells excluded terminally differentiated effector memory CD45RA+ cells. The sample consisted of naive CD8+ T cells from PBMCs. The source is a man aged 18 to 30 in good health. Some clones in this sample may be carry-over from other donors' samples.

This chain links TRBV11-2 with TRBJ2-5; 8 positions agree with TRBD2. The CDR3 totals 16 residues. Trimming removed 1 base from V and 5 bases from J; junction bases left unmatched: 9. Germline V CDR1 and CDR2: SGHAT, FQNNGV. As DNA, the CDR3 is TGTGCCAGCAGCTTAGGGCGAGGACTAGCAACGGAGACCCAGTACTTC. Translated: CASSLGRGLATETQYF.

The chain couples TRBV10-1 to TRBJ2-1; tentative D call: TRBD2 (6 bases). Trimming took off 3 bases at V and 8 bases at J, with 17 bases between the two ends. Germline CDR1 and CDR2: WNHNN and SYGVQD (reference sequence). This CDR3 has 15 residues. The CDR3 sequence: CASSESGWSVYEQFF. In DNA, the CDR3 is TGCGCCAGCAGTGAAAGCGGGTGGAGCGTCTATGAGCAGTTCTTC.

The chain carries TRBV6-5 and TRBJ1-2; 7 bases align to TRBD1. V trimming: 6 bases; J trimming: 4 bases; junction bases outside the gene matches: 11. This CDR3 has 15 amino acids. Germline assignment: CDR1 MNHEY and CDR2 SVGAGI. CDR3 DNA sequence: TGTGCCAGCAGACCTTACCCCAGGGGGGCCTATGGCTACACCTTC. As protein: CASRPYPRGAYGYTF.

With regard to this clone: Other DNA sequences in the same sample also yield this CDR3. The chain couples TRBV5-1 to TRBJ2-3; 9 bases map to TRBD2. Trimming took 0 bases from V and 1 from J; bases not matched to a gene: 0. This CDR3 contains 15 residues. Germline CDR1 reads SGHRS; CDR2 reads YFSETQ. CDR3 amino acids: CASSLASGGTDTQYF. In nucleotides, the CDR3 is TGCGCCAGCAGCTTGGCTAGCGGGGGCACAGATACGCAGTATTTT.

V and J are TRBV7-8 and TRBJ1-1; D is perhaps TRBD1 (6 bases). There are 17 residues in the CDR3. CDR1 is SGHVS, CDR2 FQNEAQ, per germline. V gave up 1 base and J gave up 6 bases, with 21 bases separating them. The CDR3 reads CASSLGLLSRGGAEAFF. The CDR3 DNA is TGTGCCAGCAGCTTAGGGCTCTTGTCCAGGGGAGGGGCTGAAGCTTTCTTT.

The rearrangement joins TRBV6-5 to TRBJ2-5, with D hard to call. V was shortened by 9 bases and J by 4 bases, with 9 bases between the two germline ends. In germline, CDR1 is MNHEY, CDR2 SVGAGI. The CDR3 has 11 amino acids. In DNA form, the CDR3 reads TGTGCCAGACTCCCCCGAGAGACCCAGTACTTC. It specifies CARLPRETQYF.

The genes are TRBV30 and TRBJ1-5, with D perhaps TRBD1 (6 bases). Trimming left V 2 bases short and J 4 bases short, with 12 bases between. Germline values: CDR1 GTSNPN, CDR2 SVGIG (reference sequence). This CDR3 contains 14 residues. CDR3 protein: CAWSLETGNQPQHF. As DNA, the CDR3 is TGTGCCTGGAGTTTAGAAACAGGGAATCAGCCCCAGCATTTT.

The CDR3 loop is CASSHQTGGSYNEQFF. The DNA for the CDR3 is TGCGCCAGCAGCCATCAAACAGGGGGCTCCTACAATGAGCAGTTCTTC. The V and J genes are TRBV4-3 and TRBJ2-1; 8 bases are shared with TRBD1. CDR1 and CDR2 (germline): LGHNA, YSLEER. The junction had 4 bases not matched to a gene; V was cut back by 3 bases and J by 0 bases. This CDR3 contains 16 residues.

This chain links TRBV11-3 with TRBJ2-2; TRBD2 might be the D (5 bases). Germline loops: CDR1 SGHNT, CDR2 YENEEA. CDR3 length equals 13 residues. The V end was cut by 3 bases, the J end by 6 bases, with 8 bases between. The CDR3 is CASSFGGSGELFF. The CDR3 nucleotides are TGTGCCAGCAGCTTTGGAGGCTCCGGGGAGCTGTTTTTT.

The V gene is TRBV5-8, the J gene TRBJ1-1, with TRBD1 identical over 7 bases. Germline V gene data show CDR1 as SGHTS and CDR2 as YDEGEE. After removal of 5 bases from V and 3 bases from J, the junction contained 4 bases not matched to a gene. CDR3 length: 13 residues. The CDR3 DNA reads as TGTGCCAGCAGACAGGGGAGGGACACTGAAGCTTTCTTT. This gives the protein CASRQGRDTEAFF.

As concerns this clone: At the DNA level, this CDR3 is encoded by other sequences in the same sample as well. The chain couples TRBV9 to TRBJ2-7; TRBD2 matches at 10 bases. J gave up 2 bases and V 3 bases, and 5 bases lay outside the gene matches. The CDR3 runs 15 residues. Germline V gene lookup returns CDR1 SGDLS and CDR2 YYNGEE. CDR3 loop: CASSAGLAATYEQYF. The CDR3 nucleotides read TGTGCCAGCAGCGCAGGACTAGCGGCAACCTACGAGCAGTACTTC.

Worth noting for this clone: Other DNA sequences in this sample translate to the same CDR3. This chain links TRBV27 with TRBJ2-2; 10 bases agree with TRBD2. There are 15 residues in the CDR3. Per germline, CDR1 MNHEY and CDR2 SMNVEV (reference sequence). After removal of 2 bases from V and 4 bases from J, the junction contained 1 base not matched to a gene. The CDR3 region has the DNA TGTGCCAGCAGTTTAAGACTAGCGGGCACCGGGGAGCTGTTTTTT. As protein: CASSLRLAGTGELFF.

This rearrangement joins TRBV27 to TRBJ1-1; 10 positions match TRBD1. V dropped 5 bases and J dropped 4; count of bases not matched to a gene: 7. Germline V gene sequence: CDR1 MNHEY, CDR2 SMNVEV (reference sequence). CDR3 length: 15 amino acids. CDR3 sequence reads: CASSHRTGGATEAFF. In DNA form, the CDR3 reads TGTGCCAGCAGTCACAGGACAGGGGGGGCCACTGAAGCTTTCTTT.

The genes are TRBV19 and TRBJ2-2; D not resolved. Looked up from germline, CDR1 is LNHDA and CDR2 is SQIVND (reference sequence). CDR3 length: 12 residues. Trimming stripped 6 bases from V and 4 bases from J, with 6 bases between. The CDR3 nucleotides read TGTGCCAGTAGCCCTAGCACCGGGGAGCTGTTTTTT. It encodes CASSPSTGELFF.

This chain joins TRBV29-1 and TRBJ2-5, with D perhaps given as TRBD1 or TRBD2 (5 bases each). V lost 6 bases to trimming and J lost 3 bases, with 14 bases between them. This CDR3 region has 13 residues. Germline-derived CDR1 and CDR2 are SQVTM and ANQGSEA. CDR3 DNA: TGCAGCGTGCCCCAGGGAGAAGAAGAGACCCAGTACTTC. Amino acid sequence: CSVPQGEEETQYF.

The chain is built from TRBV19 and TRBJ1-2, with D hard to call. This CDR3 is 15 amino acids long. Trimming cost V 5 bases and J 2 bases, with 15 bases left between them. The germline gives CDR1 LNHDA, CDR2 SQIVND (reference sequence). The CDR3 here is CASSPWTGLNYGYTF. CDR3 bases: TGTGCCAGTAGTCCATGGACTGGCCTCAACTATGGCTACACCTTC.

In the case of this clone: At the DNA level, this CDR3 is encoded by other sequences in the same sample as well. The CDR3 region is CASSLTGGSEQYF. Here the CDR3 DNA reads TGTGCCAGCAGTTTAACAGGGGGCAGCGAGCAGTACTTC. The V gene is TRBV28, the J gene TRBJ2-7; 9 bases align to TRBD1. The germline V gene has CDR1 MDHEN and CDR2 SYDVKM. The CDR3 is made up of 13 amino acids. J gave up 6 bases and V 2 bases, and 2 bases lay outside the gene matches.

The rearrangement uses TRBV4-2 and TRBJ2-7; 9 bases match TRBD2. V lost 0 bases and J lost 5; bases outside the gene matches: 11. This CDR3 region has 17 residues. Germline CDR1 LGHNA, CDR2 YNFKEQ. DNA of the CDR3: TGTGCCAGCAGCCAAGACGTGTGGCGGGAGGGCCCCCACGAGCAGTACTTC. Translation: CASSQDVWREGPHEQYF.